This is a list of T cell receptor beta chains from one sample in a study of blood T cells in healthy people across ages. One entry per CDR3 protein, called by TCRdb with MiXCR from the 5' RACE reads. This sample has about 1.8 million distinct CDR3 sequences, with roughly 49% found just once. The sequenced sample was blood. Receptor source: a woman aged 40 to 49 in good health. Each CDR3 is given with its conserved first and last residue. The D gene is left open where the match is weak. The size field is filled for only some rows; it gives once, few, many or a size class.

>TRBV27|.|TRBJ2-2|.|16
CASSSMAPSNTGELFF
TGTGCCAGCAGTTCGATGGCACCGTCGAACACCGGGGAGCTGTTTTTT
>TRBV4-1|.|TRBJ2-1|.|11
CASSQSREQFF
TGCGCCAGCAGCCAAAGCCGGGAGCAGTTCTTC
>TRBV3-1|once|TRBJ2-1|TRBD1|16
CASSQIPGQRHYEQFF
TGTGCCAGCAGCCAAATCCCGGGACAGAGACATTACGAGCAGTTCTTC
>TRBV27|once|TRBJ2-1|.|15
CASRLSGRRVDEQFF
TGTGCCAGCAGGCTCTCGGGACGGAGGGTTGATGAGCAGTTCTTC
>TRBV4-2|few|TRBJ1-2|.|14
CASSQAGTQYGYTF
TGTGCCAGCAGCCAAGCCGGGACGCAGTATGGCTACACCTTC
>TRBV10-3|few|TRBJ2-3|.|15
CAISDPGGSTDTQYF
TGTGCCATCAGTGACCCTGGCGGTTCCACAGATACGCAGTATTTT
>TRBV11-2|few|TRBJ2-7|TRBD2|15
CASSLAGRGHHEQYF
TGTGCCAGCAGCCTAGCGGGAAGGGGACATCACGAGCAGTACTTC
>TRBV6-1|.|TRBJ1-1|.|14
CASSDFSSYTEAFF
TGTGCCAGCAGTGACTTTAGCAGCTACACTGAAGCTTTCTTT
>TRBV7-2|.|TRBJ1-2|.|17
CASSLPGRVGSNYGYTF
TGTGCCAGCAGTTTACCCGGACGGGTGGGGAGCAACTATGGCTACACCTTC
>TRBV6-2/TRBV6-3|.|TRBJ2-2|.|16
CASSYTLATYTGELFF
TGTGCCAGCAGTTACACCCTAGCGACATACACCGGGGAGCTGTTTTTT
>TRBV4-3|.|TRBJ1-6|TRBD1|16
CASSLGQGSLNSPLHF
TGCGCCAGCAGCCTCGGACAGGGCTCCCTTAATTCACCCCTCCACTTT
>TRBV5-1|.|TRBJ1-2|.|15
CASSYRTAFNYGYTF
TGCGCCAGCAGCTATAGGACAGCCTTTAACTATGGCTACACCTTC
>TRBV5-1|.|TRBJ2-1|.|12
CASSWGNDEQFF
TGCGCCAGCAGCTGGGGGAACGATGAGCAGTTCTTC
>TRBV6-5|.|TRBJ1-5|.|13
CASSEGNNQPQHF
TGTGCCAGCTCCGAGGGTAACAATCAGCCCCAGCATTTT
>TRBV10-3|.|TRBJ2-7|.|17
CAISESIVGAGVWEQYF
TGTGCCATCAGTGAGTCGATAGTCGGGGCTGGGGTGTGGGAGCAGTACTTC
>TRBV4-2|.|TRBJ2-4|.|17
CASSQDFGQRAKNIQYF
TGTGCCAGCAGCCAAGATTTCGGGCAAAGGGCCAAAAACATTCAGTACTTC
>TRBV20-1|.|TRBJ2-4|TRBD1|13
CSARRDSKVIQYF
TGCAGTGCCAGACGGGACAGCAAGGTCATTCAGTACTTC
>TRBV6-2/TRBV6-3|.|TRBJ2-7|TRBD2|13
CASEAGPTYEQYF
TGTGCCAGCGAAGCGGGACCGACCTACGAGCAGTACTTC
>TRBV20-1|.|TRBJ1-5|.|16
CSARVPRQKANQPQHF
TGCAGTGCTAGAGTCCCCCGACAGAAAGCCAATCAGCCCCAGCATTTT
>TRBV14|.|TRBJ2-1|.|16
CASSQGSVRTSNEQFF
TGTGCCAGCAGCCAAGGTTCTGTAAGGACGTCCAATGAGCAGTTCTTC
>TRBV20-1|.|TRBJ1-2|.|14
CSASRRDKGVGYTF
TGCAGTGCTTCGAGGCGGGACAAGGGGGTTGGCTACACCTTC
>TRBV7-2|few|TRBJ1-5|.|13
CASSSQVIQPQHF
TGTGCCAGCAGCTCCCAAGTGATTCAGCCCCAGCATTTT
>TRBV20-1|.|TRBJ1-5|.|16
CSARPGDTYSNQPQHF
TGCAGTGCTAGGCCTGGGGACACTTACAGCAATCAGCCCCAGCATTTT
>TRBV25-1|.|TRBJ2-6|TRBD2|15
CASTHGGSGANVLTF
TGTGCCAGCACTCACGGGGGGTCTGGGGCCAACGTCCTGACTTTC
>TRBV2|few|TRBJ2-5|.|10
CANKQETQYF
TGTGCCAACAAACAAGAGACCCAGTACTTC
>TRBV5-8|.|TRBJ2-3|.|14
CASSPRKVTDTQYF
TGTGCCAGCAGCCCCCGAAAGGTCACAGATACGCAGTATTTT
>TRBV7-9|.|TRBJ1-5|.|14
CASSWDRGNQPQHF
TGTGCCAGCAGCTGGGACCGCGGAAATCAGCCCCAGCATTTT